These 13 T cell receptor beta chains were all obtained from the same sample, sequenced in a study of breast tumors, draining lymph nodes, adjacent tissues. TCRdb called the multiplex PCR reads again in MiXCR, with one record for every CDR3 protein. The data contain about 180,000 distinct CDR3 sequences, 30% to 35% of them singletons. Axillary draining lymph nodes of breast cancer patients supplied the node samples. Sequences were obtained from axillary lymph node tissue. These receptors were collected from a female donor with breast cancer. Some clones in this sample may be carry-over from other donors' samples.

Many counts were recorded for this clonotype. This chain joins TRBV30 and TRBJ2-2, with 7 bases aligning to TRBD1. Germline V gene lookup returns CDR1 GTSNPN and CDR2 SVGIG (reference sequence). The CDR3 totals 13 residues. V trimming: 4 bases; J trimming: 5 bases; junction bases outside the gene matches: 4. As DNA, the CDR3 is TGTGCCTGGACCAGGGGGTGGACCGGGGAGCTGTTTTTT. Residues: CAWTRGWTGELFF.

The V gene is TRBV5-1, the J gene TRBJ2-3; D uncertain. Per germline, CDR1 SGHRS and CDR2 YFSETQ. This CDR3 comprises 18 residues. Trimming took 0 bases from V and 2 from J, leaving 19 bases between them. DNA for the CDR3: TGCGCCAGCAGCTTGGCCCTCTTTGCCCGGGCGGACACAGATACGCAGTATTTT. Protein: CASSLALFARADTDTQYF. Using reference TRBV5-1 and TRBJ2-3 for the parts outside the CDR3, the full variable domain is KAGVTQTPRYLIKTRGQQVTLSCSPISGHRSVSWYQQTPGQGLQFLFEYFSETQRNKGNFPGRFSGRQFSNSRSEMNVSTLELGDSALYLCASSLALFARADTDTQYFGPGTRLTVL.

This clonotype was detected many times. The genes are TRBV19 and TRBJ2-1; TRBD1 might be the D (5 bases). The ends were cut back, 5 bases at V and 4 bases at J, with 15 bases in the middle. Germline CDR1 reads LNHDA; CDR2 reads SQIVND (reference sequence). This CDR3 contains 15 residues. Written as DNA, the CDR3 is TGTGCCAGTAGTCCTCTAAGGGGTTCGTACAATGAGCAGTTCTTC. Amino acids: CASSPLRGSYNEQFF.

A word on this clonotype: Being one base from a much bigger clone, this may be a read error. V and J are TRBV6-5 and TRBJ1-5; TRBD1 is a possible D gene (6 bases). Germline V gene sequence: CDR1 MNHEY, CDR2 SVGAGI. The germline V and J ends were trimmed by 6 bases and 6 bases, with 18 bases remaining between them. The CDR3 is made up of 15 amino acids. DNA for the CDR3: TGTGCCAGCAGGCCCCGGGACAATCCCTTTCAGCCCCAGCATTTT. Protein sequence: CASRPRDNPFQPQHF.

In the case of this clonotype: A much more abundant neighbour one base away suggests this may be a read error. This chain uses TRBV20-1 with TRBJ2-7; TRBD2 agrees at 7 bases. Germline V CDR1 and CDR2: DFQATT, SNEGSKA (reference sequence). The CDR3 sequence is 13 residues long. This CDR3 reads CSAGGGNNYAQYF. CDR3 sequence (DNA): TGCAGTGCTGGGGGGGGAAACAACTACGCGCAGTACTTC.

The table lists this clonotype with many counts. The genes are TRBV28 and TRBJ2-7, with 11 bases aligning to TRBD2. CDR3 size: 15 residues. Germline CDR1 MDHEN, CDR2 SYDVKM. V shed 5 bases and J 8 bases; nucleotides not matched to a gene: 11. In nucleotides, the CDR3 is TGTGCCAGCAGTACACTAGCGGGAGAGTTCGAGAAGCAGTACTTC. This codes for CASSTLAGEFEKQYF.

This sequence joins TRBV7-6 and TRBJ1-1, with unresolved D. The CDR3 runs 14 residues. V dropped 2 bases and J dropped 2 bases, with 9 bases sitting between them. The germline V gene encodes CDR1 SGHVS and CDR2 FNYEAQ. CDR3 protein: CASSLIAGNTEAFF. DNA for the CDR3: TGTGCCAGCAGCTTAATAGCGGGTAACACTGAAGCTTTCTTT.

This clonotype was seen many times. The rearrangement joins TRBV29-1 to TRBJ1-2; 9 bases are shared with TRBD1. The CDR3 is 14 residues long. J was trimmed by 8 bases and V by 5 bases; bases with no gene match: 12. The V gene's germline CDR1 is SQVTM and CDR2 ANQGSEA. As DNA, the CDR3 is TGCAGCGTTTCATCCGGGACAGGGAGCTTCGGCTACACCTTC. Protein product: CSVSSGTGSFGYTF.

With regard to this clonotype: The junction departs from germline at one end; a sequencing error may be responsible. The chain joins TRBV4-3 to TRBJ1-4, with D unclear. The germline CDR1 and CDR2 sequences are LGHNA and YSLEER. The CDR3 loop spans 13 amino acids. CDR3 nucleotide sequence: TGCGCCAGCAGCCCGACAACCAATGAAAGACTGTTTTTT. It is translated as CASSPTTNERLFF.

This clonotype came up a few times. A much larger clone lies one base from this, so it may be a read error. The conserved final phenylalanine or tryptophan is absent from the CDR3, which likely points to a read error. This chain links TRBV7-2 with TRBJ2-5; D call uncertain. Germline V gives CDR1 SGHTA, CDR2 FQGNSA. The CDR3 covers 14 residues. V was cut by 5 bases and J by 5 bases, with 15 bases left in between. The CDR3 nucleotides are TGTGCCAGCAGCCCTCGACCGTCGTCCGAGACCCAGTACCTC. It encodes CASSPRPSSETQYL.

This clonotype was detected ten times or more. Being one base from a much bigger clone, this may be a read error. V gene TRBV20-1 combines with J gene TRBJ1-2; no definite D call. The CDR3 loop spans 12 amino acids. Germline values: CDR1 DFQATT, CDR2 SNEGSKA (reference sequence). The CDR3 loop is CSARDNDYGSTF. The CDR3 coding sequence is TGCAGTGCTAGAGATAACGACTATGGCTCCACCTTC.

The table lists this clonotype with many counts. CDR3: CASSLTEGVSNQPQHF. CDR3 bases: TGTGCCAGCAGTTTGACGGAGGGAGTTAGCAATCAGCCCCAGCATTTT. The rearrangement links TRBV28 to TRBJ1-5; D uncertain. Trimming shortened V by 3 bases and J by 0 bases, and 12 bases separated the two germline ends. Germline lookup yields CDR1 MDHEN and CDR2 SYDVKM. The CDR3 has 16 residues.

This chain connects TRBV5-1 to TRBJ1-6; TRBD1 might be the D (5 bases). This CDR3 is built from 15 residues. In germline, CDR1 is SGHRS, CDR2 YFSETQ. Trimming took 0 bases from V and 10 from J, leaving 14 bases between them. CDR3 protein: CASSLEVVGDSPLHF. In nucleotides, the CDR3 is TGCGCCAGCAGCTTGGAAGTAGTGGGGGACTCACCCCTCCACTTT.